A single sample is the source of the 10 T cell receptor beta chains below, sequenced in a study of blood T cell repertoires in COVID-19 (dated by TCRdb to between 2020 and 2021). Receptor libraries were prepared by the immunoSEQ multiplex PCR assay. Not all clones reach the TCRdb copy of this immuneACCESS table, which keeps in-frame sequences only. Checked studies attribute under half of the gap to unresolved V genes and leave the rest unexplained. The table for this sample lists about 150,000 clones; under 90% of them were counted only once. 35% to 45% of the sample lies in the top ten. Sequenced sample: peripheral blood. These receptors were obtained from a human donor in a cohort sampled during active COVID-19.

The chain carries TRBV5-6 and TRBJ1-2; the D is unclear. Trimming left V 4 bases short and J 1 base short, with 11 bases between. This CDR3 is 14 amino acids long. The germline gives CDR1 SGHDT, CDR2 YYEEEE. The CDR3 sequence: CASSAGNNNYGYTF. The CDR3 DNA is TGTGCCAGCAGCGCGGGTAATAATAACTATGGCTACACCTTC.

This clone was detected a few times. This chain joins TRBV12-5 and TRBJ1-1; 7 bases are shared with TRBD1. This CDR3 is built from 15 residues. The J segment lost 0 bases and the V segment lost 5 bases, leaving 6 bases of the junction unmatched. CDR1 is LGHNT, CDR2 FRNRAP, per germline. The CDR3 loop is CASGPRTGMNTEAFF. CDR3 nucleotides: TGTGCTAGTGGTCCTCGGACAGGTATGAACACTGAAGCTTTCTTT.

This clone has only one observation. V gene TRBV9 combines with J gene TRBJ1-1; D gene unclear. In germline, CDR1 is SGDLS, CDR2 YYNGEE. The CDR3 extends over 14 amino acids. Trimming pared 0 bases from V and 3 bases from J, leaving 9 bases between. CDR3 loop: CASSVATSDTEAFF. CDR3 DNA: TGTGCCAGCAGCGTAGCTACTTCCGACACTGAAGCTTTCTTT.

This clone was counted once. V and J are TRBV11-3 and TRBJ1-4; 9 bases fit TRBD1. The CDR3 loop spans 17 amino acids. Looked up from germline, CDR1 is SGHNT and CDR2 is YENEEA. After removal of 0 bases from V and 0 bases from J, the junction contained 2 bases not matched to a gene. As DNA, the CDR3 is TGTGCCAGCAGCTTAGAGGACAGGGGAGCAACTAATGAAAAACTGTTTTTT. This sequence encodes CASSLEDRGATNEKLFF.

The genes are TRBV3-1 (or the pseudogene TRBV3-2) and TRBJ2-2; the match to TRBD1 covers 9 bases. The germline V gene has CDR1 LGHDT and CDR2 YNNKEL (reference sequence). V lost 4 bases, J lost 4 bases, and 7 bases stayed unmatched. This CDR3 has 16 amino acids. The CDR3 here is CASSPLTGGSTGELFF. In DNA, the CDR3 is TGTGCCAGCAGCCCCTTAACAGGGGGCTCCACCGGGGAGCTGTTTTTT.

The gene calls are TRBV9 and TRBJ1-2; 7 nucleotides line up with TRBD1. Germline values: CDR1 SGDLS, CDR2 YYNGEE. The CDR3 sequence is 13 residues long. V dropped 5 bases and J dropped 6; count of bases not matched to a gene: 7. CDR3 nucleotide sequence: TGTGCCAGCAGGACTACAGGGGCGAATGGCTACACCTTC. Translated, it gives CASRTTGANGYTF.

The V call is TRBV6-6, the J call TRBJ1-5; possibly TRBD1 for D (5 bases). CDR3 length equals 16 residues. V was shortened by 6 bases and J by 0 bases, with 15 bases between the two germline ends. Germline values: CDR1 MNHNY, CDR2 SVGAGI (reference sequence). CDR3 residues: CASSPGAAHSNQPQHF. Here the CDR3 DNA reads TGTGCCAGCAGCCCTGGGGCGGCCCATAGCAATCAGCCCCAGCATTTT.

This clone came up once. V usage is TRBV19 and J usage is TRBJ1-1, with a possible D match to TRBD1 (5 bases). Per germline, CDR1 LNHDA and CDR2 SQIVND (reference sequence). This CDR3 spans 13 amino acids. The V end was cut by 1 base, the J end by 6 bases, with 9 bases between. CDR3 amino acids: CASSIGPTAEAFF. CDR3 coding DNA: TGTGCCAGTAGTATAGGGCCGACAGCTGAAGCTTTCTTT.

This clone came up once. The V gene is TRBV5-6, the J gene TRBJ2-1, with a possible D match to TRBD1 (5 bases). The CDR3 loop spans 16 amino acids. CDR1 SGHDT and CDR2 YYEEEE come from the germline V gene. V shed 4 bases and J shed 8 bases, with 22 bases lying between them. CDR3 coding DNA: TGTGCCAGCAGCGAATTGTCGTCTAGGAGCAGGGATGAGCAGTTCTTC. It codes for CASSELSSRSRDEQFF.

V gene TRBV28 combines with J gene TRBJ1-2, with 7 bases lining up with TRBD1. Germline V gene lookup returns CDR1 MDHEN and CDR2 SYDVKM. V lost 6 bases and J lost 2; bases outside the gene matches: 9. This CDR3 spans 15 amino acids. CDR3 sequence (DNA): TGTGCCAGCAGCATCGGGGGACAGACCAACTATGGCTACACCTTC. It specifies CASSIGGQTNYGYTF.